The 13 T cell receptor beta chains reported below all come from one sample, sequenced in a study of T cell responses to AZD1222 COVID-19 vaccine. The assay was immunoSEQ multiplex PCR, and TCRdb's table has in-frame clones only and misses some. The sample records around 99,000 clones, approximately 91% being singletons. The source was peripheral blood, collected on day 0 of AZD1222 vaccination. The receptor source for this set is an adult in good health.

The chain is built from TRBV2 and TRBJ2-3; a possible D gene is TRBD2 (6 bases). CDR3 length: 16 amino acids. Germline CDR1 is SNHLY and CDR2 is FYNNEI. V lost 4 bases and J 2 bases, leaving 16 bases between the germline ends. The CDR3 DNA reads as TGTGCCAGCAGTGGTGGACTAACCTGGGACACAGATACGCAGTATTTT. Protein sequence: CASSGGLTWDTDTQYF. Filled out from reference TRBV2 and TRBJ2-3, the complete variable domain reads EPEVTQTPSHQVTQMGQEVILRCVPISNHLYFYWYRQILGQKVEFLVSFYNNEISEKSEIFDDQFSVERPDGSNFTLKIRSTKLEDSAMYFCASSGGLTWDTDTQYFGPGTRLTVL.

The chain is built from TRBV2 and TRBJ1-4; a weak D match, TRBD1 (5 bases). Trimming took off 11 bases at V and 3 bases at J, with 13 bases between the two ends. In germline, CDR1 is SNHLY, CDR2 FYNNEI. This CDR3 has 13 residues. The CDR3 region is CAASGGANEKLFF. In nucleotides, the CDR3 is TGTGCCGCCAGCGGGGGGGCTAATGAAAAACTGTTTTTT.

The chain couples TRBV19 to TRBJ1-5; D is perhaps TRBD1 (5 bases). This CDR3 is 13 amino acids long. V was shortened by 5 bases and J by 5 bases, with 10 bases between the two germline ends. The germline V gene has CDR1 LNHDA and CDR2 SQIVND (reference sequence). In nucleotides, the CDR3 is TGTGCCAGTAGTTACTCGGGGGATCAGCCCCAGCATTTT. Translating gives CASSYSGDQPQHF.

The chain joins TRBV19 to TRBJ2-7; TRBD1 aligns across 7 bases. V dropped 3 bases and J dropped 3; count of bases not matched to a gene: 11. CDR3 size: 16 residues. The germline gives CDR1 LNHDA, CDR2 SQIVND (reference sequence). CDR3 amino acids: CASSIPLARDSYEQYV. The DNA of the CDR3 is TGTGCCAGTAGTATCCCGCTAGCCAGGGACAGCTACGAGCAGTACGTC.

Comments on this clone: Relative to the germline gene, one junction end is altered; a read error may explain this. The chain carries TRBV10-3 and TRBJ1-1; no reliable D call. The V gene's germline CDR1 is ENHRY and CDR2 SYGVKD. This CDR3 region has 12 residues. CDR3 sequence reads: CAIGVGPAELLF. CDR3 nucleotides: TGTGCCATCGGGGTGGGTCCCGCAGAACTCCTCTTT.

CDR3 amino acids: CASSIKGQSPTFSGNTIYF. CDR3 DNA sequence: TGTGCCAGTAGTATTAAGGGACAGTCCCCAACTTTCTCTGGAAACACCATATATTTT. The J gene is TRBJ1-3, the V gene TRBV19, with 7 bases identical to TRBD1. Germline lookup yields CDR1 LNHDA and CDR2 SQIVND (reference sequence). The ends lost 3 bases at V and 0 bases at J; junction bases unmatched: 14. The CDR3 runs to 19 residues.

The gene calls are TRBV5-1 and TRBJ2-1, with 10 bases aligning to TRBD2. Looked up from germline, CDR1 is SGHRS and CDR2 is YFSETQ. The CDR3 runs to 16 residues. The J segment lost 9 bases and the V segment lost 0 bases, leaving 9 bases of the junction unmatched. CDR3: CASSLVSSGSYGEQFF. CDR3 sequence (DNA): TGCGCCAGCAGCTTGGTGTCTAGCGGGAGTTACGGTGAGCAGTTCTTC.

This sequence joins TRBV7-3 and TRBJ2-7; D is possibly TRBD1 or TRBD2 (5 bases each). Germline lookup yields CDR1 SGHTA and CDR2 FQGTGA. This CDR3 region has 15 residues. Trimming removed 4 bases from V and 2 bases from J, with 15 bases in between. The chain's CDR3 is CASSSAGTGPYEQYF. In DNA form, the CDR3 reads TGTGCCAGCAGCTCCGCCGGGACGGGACCCTACGAGCAGTACTTC.

The chain is built from TRBV19 and TRBJ2-1; 9 bases match TRBD1. The V and J ends lost 8 bases and 6 bases, in that order; junction bases with no gene match: 11. CDR3 length equals 15 residues. Germline assignment: CDR1 LNHDA and CDR2 SQIVND (reference sequence). The CDR3 DNA follows: TGTGCCAGTGGGACCGGGACAGGGTGGCCCAATGAGCAGTTCTTC. Translation: CASGTGTGWPNEQFF.

This sequence joins TRBV6-1 and TRBJ1-2, with TRBD1 identical over 9 bases. CDR1 and CDR2 (germline): MNHNS, SASEGT. V was clipped by 4 bases and J by 0 bases; unmatched bases: 9. The CDR3 spans 17 residues. CDR3 sequence reads: CASSVRSGQGANYGYTF. The CDR3 nucleotides are TGTGCCAGCAGTGTCCGGTCGGGACAGGGAGCTAACTATGGCTACACCTTC.

The CDR3 sequence: CATGGRAYEQYF. The CDR3 bases are TGTGCCACCGGGGGCAGAGCCTACGAGCAGTACTTC. This chain connects TRBV24-1 to TRBJ2-7; a weak D match, TRBD1 (6 bases). CDR3 length: 12 residues. The ends were cut back, 9 bases at V and 2 bases at J, with 10 bases in the middle. Germline V gene lookup returns CDR1 KGHDR and CDR2 SFDVKD.

Only one count was recorded for this clone. The chain combines TRBV27 with TRBJ2-2; 11 bases map to TRBD2. The CDR3 is made up of 15 amino acids. CDR1 is MNHEY, CDR2 SMNVEV, per germline (reference sequence). With V trimmed by 2 bases and J by 7 bases, 3 bases remained unmatched. CDR3 amino acids: CASSLLAGGYGELFF. Written as DNA, the CDR3 is TGTGCCAGCAGTTTACTAGCGGGGGGTTACGGGGAGCTGTTTTTT.

The chain combines TRBV7-2 with TRBJ2-7, with D possibly TRBD2 on 6 matching bases. Trimming pared 5 bases from V and 4 bases from J, leaving 9 bases between. Germline V gene sequence: CDR1 SGHTA, CDR2 FQGNSA. This CDR3 has 12 amino acids. In DNA, the CDR3 is TGTGCCAGCAGCCTTAGCGGTTACGAGCAGTACGTC. It encodes CASSLSGYEQYV.